Presented here are 21 T cell receptor beta chains from one specimen sequenced in a study of neoadjuvant anti-PD-1 for oral cavity cancer. Time point indicated: after neoadjuvant nivolumab, at surgical resection. Clones were sequenced by immunoSEQ multiplex PCR, and TCRdb holds only the in-frame ones, with some missing. The sample includes around 13,000 clones, roughly 70% seen only once; the top ten take about 2.2%. The material sequenced was PBMCs, taken after nivolumab (anti-PD-1) treatment. The receptors come from a person between 35 and 79 years old with oral cavity squamous cell carcinoma.

The V call is TRBV19, the J call TRBJ1-5, with D uncertain. The ends were cut back, 7 bases at V and 0 bases at J, with 16 bases in the middle. Germline CDR1 LNHDA, CDR2 SQIVND (reference sequence). The CDR3 contains 16 residues. CDR3 in DNA: TGTGCCAGTACCGAAACGGTCCCGTATAGCAATCAGCCCCAGCATTTT. This gives the protein CASTETVPYSNQPQHF.

This rearrangement joins TRBV21-1 to TRBJ1-1. TRBV21-1 is flagged as a pseudogene. This CDR3 spans 18 amino acids. The CDR3 spells CASSKEEGRGPMNTEAFF. The CDR3 DNA follows: TGTGCCAGCAGCAAAGAGGAGGGTAGGGGTCCAATGAACACTGAAGCTTTCTTT.

The rearrangement links TRBV9 to TRBJ2-1; TRBD2 agrees at 9 bases. Germline V gene data show CDR1 as SGDLS and CDR2 as YYNGEE. The CDR3 runs to 15 residues. After removal of 4 bases from V and 3 bases from J, the junction contained 5 bases not matched to a gene. CDR3 region: CASSPGLALYNEQFF. The CDR3 DNA reads as TGTGCCAGCAGCCCGGGACTAGCCCTCTACAATGAGCAGTTCTTC.

The rearrangement links TRBV20-1 to TRBJ1-1, with D possibly TRBD1 on 5 matching bases. Germline V gene data show CDR1 as DFQATT and CDR2 as SNEGSKA (reference sequence). Trimming left V 3 bases short and J 6 bases short, with 5 bases between. CDR3 size: 10 residues. CDR3 in amino acids: CSARGPEAFF. CDR3 DNA sequence: TGCAGTGCTAGGGGACCTGAAGCTTTCTTT.

The V call is TRBV7-9, the J call TRBJ2-6; the D gene could be TRBD1 or TRBD2 (6 bases each). The V and J ends lost 5 bases and 0 bases respectively, with 11 bases between them. CDR1 is SEHNR, CDR2 FQNEAQ, per germline (reference sequence). CDR3 length: 16 amino acids. CDR3 protein: CASSRGRNSGANVLTF. The CDR3 nucleotides read TGTGCCAGCAGCCGGGGGCGGAACTCTGGGGCCAACGTCCTGACTTTC.

This clone was detected only once. The chain uses TRBV5-1 and TRBJ2-7; no definite D call. Trimming stripped 0 bases from V and 5 bases from J, with 3 bases between. CDR3 size: 11 residues. The germline CDR1 and CDR2 sequences are SGHRS and YFSETQ. CDR3 DNA: TGCGCCAGCAGCTTGGCCCACGAGCAGTACTTC. Translated: CASSLAHEQYF. Drawing the rest from reference TRBV5-1 and TRBJ2-7, the complete variable domain is KAGVTQTPRYLIKTRGQQVTLSCSPISGHRSVSWYQQTPGQGLQFLFEYFSETQRNKGNFPGRFSGRQFSNSRSEMNVSTLELGDSALYLCASSLAHEQYFGPGTRLTVT.

The chain recombines TRBV28 with TRBJ2-5, with D tentatively TRBD2 (5 bases). The CDR3 runs to 11 residues. The V end lost 3 bases, the J end lost 9 bases, and 8 bases lay between the germline ends. Per germline, CDR1 MDHEN and CDR2 SYDVKM. CDR3 DNA sequence: TGTGCCAGCAGTTTGGGAGCGGCCCAGTACTTC. Residues: CASSLGAAQYF.

The chain carries TRBV11-2 and TRBJ2-3; TRBD2 agrees at 9 bases. Per germline, CDR1 SGHAT and CDR2 FQNNGV. V shed 5 bases and J 3 bases; nucleotides not matched to a gene: 12. This CDR3 is built from 17 residues. The CDR3 loop is CASSTFLQRGVTDTQYF. The CDR3 DNA reads TGTGCCAGCAGCACATTTCTCCAGCGGGGGGTAACAGATACGCAGTATTTT.

Turning to this clone: Other DNA sequences in this sample translate to the same CDR3. The chain combines TRBV30 with TRBJ1-2; D remains unclear. Germline CDR1 reads GTSNPN; CDR2 reads SVGIG (reference sequence). The CDR3 spans 10 residues. V lost 3 bases and J lost 8, with 7 bases in between. The CDR3 loop is CAWRKGGYTF. CDR3 in DNA: TGTGCCTGGAGAAAAGGCGGCTACACCTTC.

The DNA for the CDR3 is TGTGCCACCGGGGGCACGTTAGGGAGCTACACCTTC. Translated, it gives CATGGTLGSYTF. The V and J genes are TRBV10-3 and TRBJ1-2, with D maybe TRBD1 (6 bases). This CDR3 is 12 amino acids long. Per the germline V gene, CDR1 is ENHRY and CDR2 is SYGVKD. V was trimmed by 10 bases and J by 9 bases, leaving 18 bases between them.

The V and J genes are TRBV7-2 and TRBJ1-5, with unresolved D. V lost 0 bases to trimming and J lost 3 bases, with 9 bases between them. Germline assignment: CDR1 SGHTA and CDR2 FQGNSA. This CDR3 comprises 15 residues. CDR3 region: CASSLARQFNQPQHF. CDR3 DNA: TGTGCCAGCAGCTTAGCGCGGCAGTTCAATCAGCCCCAGCATTTT.

The chain has TRBV30 and TRBJ2-6, with D possibly being TRBD2 (5 bases). CDR3 length equals 15 residues. V dropped 0 bases and J dropped 1 base, with 7 bases sitting between them. The germline gives CDR1 GTSNPN, CDR2 SVGIG (reference sequence). Here the CDR3 reads CAWSVRGSGANVLTF. The CDR3 bases are TGTGCCTGGAGTGTTCGGGGATCTGGGGCCAACGTCCTGACTTTC.

This clone was counted between two and nine times. The chain carries TRBV6-1 and TRBJ1-1; tentative D call: TRBD1 (5 bases). Germline V gene lookup returns CDR1 MNHNS and CDR2 SASEGT. This CDR3 is 14 amino acids long. The ends were cut back, 6 bases at V and 1 base at J, with 12 bases in the middle. The CDR3 reads CASSTTESNTEAFF. The CDR3 region has the DNA TGTGCCAGCAGCACGACAGAATCGAACACTGAAGCTTTCTTT.

V is TRBV5-4 and J is TRBJ2-3; 7 positions match TRBD2. J lost 2 bases, V lost 0 bases, and 12 bases had no gene match. The germline CDR1 and CDR2 sequences are SGHNT and YYREEE (reference sequence). The CDR3 is 18 residues long. The CDR3 protein is CASSLGSSGRLNTDTQYF. The CDR3 region has the DNA TGTGCCAGCAGCTTGGGATCTAGCGGCAGGCTGAACACAGATACGCAGTATTTT.

The CDR3 sequence is CASSLYPGSYGYTF. The DNA for the CDR3 is TGTGCCAGCAGCTTATATCCAGGGAGCTATGGCTACACCTTC. V and J are TRBV7-3 and TRBJ1-2; tentatively, D is TRBD1 (5 bases). V gave up 2 bases and J gave up 4 bases, with 11 bases separating them. In germline, CDR1 is SGHTA, CDR2 FQGTGA. CDR3 length equals 14 residues.

The chain joins TRBV9 to TRBJ2-1; 7 bases map to TRBD1. V trimming: 0 bases; J trimming: 3 bases; junction bases outside the gene matches: 3. CDR1 and CDR2 (germline): SGDLS, YYNGEE. The CDR3 totals 15 residues. The CDR3 spells CASSVGTGDYNEQFF. CDR3 in DNA: TGTGCCAGCAGCGTAGGGACAGGCGACTACAATGAGCAGTTCTTC.

This chain connects TRBV6-1 to TRBJ2-6; D might be TRBD1 (6 bases). The V end lost 4 bases, the J end lost 2 bases, and 12 bases lay between the germline ends. The CDR3 is made up of 16 amino acids. Germline CDR1 reads MNHNS; CDR2 reads SASEGT. This CDR3 is CASSALQGTGANVLTF. In nucleotides, the CDR3 is TGTGCCAGCAGTGCTCTACAGGGCACTGGGGCCAACGTCCTGACTTTC.

The J gene is TRBJ2-7, the V gene TRBV7-6; 9 positions match TRBD1. Germline loops: CDR1 SGHVS, CDR2 FNYEAQ. This CDR3 has 16 amino acids. J gave up 3 bases and V 0 bases, and 6 bases lay outside the gene matches. The CDR3 is CASSLAPGQGDYEQYF. DNA for the CDR3: TGTGCCAGCAGCTTAGCGCCGGGACAGGGAGACTACGAGCAGTACTTC.

This chain joins TRBV11-2 and TRBJ2-7; D gene ambiguous. With 5 bases removed from V and 1 base from J, the gap between germline ends came to 3 bases. The germline V gene has CDR1 SGHAT and CDR2 FQNNGV. The CDR3 is 11 residues long. CDR3: CASSVSYEQYF. CDR3 sequence (DNA): TGTGCCAGCAGCGTTTCCTACGAGCAGTACTTC. Combining the CDR3 with reference TRBV11-2 and TRBJ2-7 gives the whole variable domain EAGVAQSPRYKIIEKRQSVAFWCNPISGHATLYWYQQILGQGPKLLIQFQNNGVVDDSQLPKDRFSAERLKGVDSTLKIQPAKLEDSAVYLCASSVSYEQYFGPGTRLTVT.

This clone showed up just a few times. The CDR3 coding sequence is TGTGCCACCAGCAGAAAACGCGGGACTAGCGGGTTTATGCGCACCGGGGAGCTGTTTTTT. This sequence encodes CATSRKRGTSGFMRTGELFF. The chain joins TRBV15 to TRBJ2-2; 12 nucleotides align to TRBD2. The junction had 14 bases not matched to a gene; V was cut back by 2 bases and J by 4 bases. In germline, CDR1 is LNHNV, CDR2 YYDKDF (reference sequence). This CDR3 is built from 20 residues.

J is TRBJ2-1 and V is TRBV9; 13 bases align to TRBD2. The length of the CDR3 is 16 residues. Germline CDR1 is SGDLS and CDR2 is YYNGEE. With V trimmed by 3 bases and J by 9 bases, 9 bases remained unmatched. In nucleotides, the CDR3 is TGTGCCAGCAGCGCAACCGGACTAGCGGGAGAACTTGAGCAGTTCTTC. This gives the protein CASSATGLAGELEQFF. Variable domain in full (rest from reference TRBV9 and TRBJ2-1): DSGVTQTPKHLITATGQRVTLRCSPRSGDLSVYWYQQSLDQGLQFLIQYYNGEERAKGNILERFSAQQFPDLHSELNLSSLELGDSALYFCASSATGLAGELEQFFGPGTRLTVL.